This is a list of T cell receptor beta chains from one sample in a study of T cell responses to AZD1222 COVID-19 vaccine. The assay was immunoSEQ multiplex PCR, and TCRdb's table has in-frame clones only and misses some. The sample holds about 120,000 clones; about nine tenths are singletons and the top ten take 0.95% to 1.5%. The sequences come from peripheral blood, collected on day 0 of AZD1222 vaccination. These receptors were collected from an adult in good health. The CDR3 runs from the conserved cysteine through the conserved F or W. D genes are given only for firm matches. Expanded clones are given a class, and other clones once, few, many or no size at all.

size: NA; D: NA; V: TRBV7-5; J: TRBJ2-7; CDR3: CVRSPGQERGRSYEQYF
size: NA; D: NA; V: TRBV15; J: TRBJ1-2; CDR3: CATSGQLANYGYTF
size: few; D: NA; V: TRBV2; J: TRBJ1-2; CDR3: CASRQGGYTF
size: NA; D: TRBD1; V: TRBV5-4; J: TRBJ1-4; CDR3: CASSSGGGGEKLFF
size: few; D: NA; V: TRBV4-2; J: TRBJ1-6; CDR3: CASSQDLANSPLHF
size: NA; D: NA; V: TRBV29-1; J: TRBJ1-1; CDR3: CSVISGGRNTEAFF
size: once; D: NA; V: TRBV29-1; J: TRBJ2-5; CDR3: CSVTDNTKAETQYF
size: NA; D: NA; V: TRBV5-4; J: TRBJ2-3; CDR3: CASSHPGRQSTDTQYF
size: NA; D: TRBD1; V: TRBV19; J: TRBJ1-1; CDR3: CASSQTGAGTEAFF
size: NA; D: TRBD1; V: TRBV2; J: TRBJ1-2; CDR3: CASSAERTGNYGYTF
size: NA; D: NA; V: TRBV14; J: TRBJ2-5; CDR3: CASSRGLQETQYF
size: NA; D: NA; V: TRBV7-2; J: TRBJ2-2; CDR3: CASSRTQPTGELFF
size: once; D: NA; V: TRBV3-1/TRBV3-2; J: TRBJ1-6; CDR3: CASSPMGGRDSPLHF
size: NA; D: NA; V: TRBV2; J: TRBJ2-5; CDR3: CASCRQEETQYF
size: NA; D: NA; V: TRBV4-3; J: TRBJ2-2; CDR3: CASSLRGRGPETNTGELFF
size: few; D: TRBD1; V: TRBV6-5; J: TRBJ2-7; CDR3: CATEDRAYEQYF
size: NA; D: NA; V: TRBV10-3; J: TRBJ1-2; CDR3: CAISESRVVYGYTF
size: NA; D: TRBD2; V: TRBV19; J: TRBJ2-3; CDR3: CASSLGPSGVDTQYF
size: NA; D: NA; V: TRBV10-3; J: TRBJ2-2; CDR3: CAIAERGVTGQVELFF
size: NA; D: TRBD1; V: TRBV7-2; J: TRBJ1-2; CDR3: CASSWDRNYGYTF
size: NA; D: NA; V: TRBV7-8; J: TRBJ1-1; CDR3: CASSARPGQRIEAFF
size: NA; D: NA; V: TRBV19; J: TRBJ1-1; CDR3: CASSIAGKTEAFF
size: NA; D: NA; V: TRBV2; J: TRBJ1-1; CDR3: CASSPGRNTEAFF